These 14 T cell receptor beta chains originate from one sample sequenced in a study of cytomegalovirus exposure and HLA in healthy donors. Vbeta (60) and Jbeta (13) primers were used in the PCR. The table came from immunoSEQ multiplex PCR; TCRdb's copy has only in-frame clones and leaves some out. Of fewer than 150,000 clones listed, around four fifths are singletons. The specimen was PBMCs. The receptors stem from a young man in good health.

CDR3 bases: TGTGCCTGGAGTGTTGGACAGGGTTGGACTGAAGCTTTCTTT. It translates to CAWSVGQGWTEAFF. The V gene is TRBV30, the J gene TRBJ1-1; TRBD1 agrees at 8 bases. The trim removed 0 bases at V and 5 bases at J, leaving 5 bases unmatched. The CDR3 loop spans 14 amino acids. Germline CDR1 is GTSNPN and CDR2 is SVGIG (reference sequence).

This clone has just one count. The genes are TRBV5-1 and TRBJ2-5, with D possibly matching TRBD1 (5 bases). The CDR3 is 14 residues long. The germline gives CDR1 SGHRS, CDR2 YFSETQ. V lost 0 bases, J lost 5 bases, and 11 bases lay in between. DNA for the CDR3: TGCGCCAGCAGCTTGGTGGGGCCCCCGGAGACCCAGTACTTC. Protein: CASSLVGPPETQYF.

The rearrangement joins TRBV6-4 to TRBJ1-5, with a weak D call TRBD1 (6 bases). There are 14 residues in the CDR3. The V gene lost 8 bases and the J gene lost 4 bases, with 15 bases spanning the gap. From germline, CDR1 is MRHNA and CDR2 SNTAGT. CDR3 amino acids: CASYPGQINQPQHF. CDR3 bases: TGTGCCAGCTACCCGGGACAAATAAATCAGCCCCAGCATTTT.

In this sample, this clone turned up a few times. This chain connects TRBV7-8 to TRBJ1-3; no clear D gene. From germline, CDR1 is SGHVS and CDR2 FQNEAQ. Trimming removed 3 bases at V and 8 bases at J, with 11 bases between. The CDR3 extends over 13 amino acids. Written as DNA, the CDR3 is TGTGCCAGCAGCTTTACTTTGGGAGACACCATATATTTT. This sequence encodes CASSFTLGDTIYF.

V and J are TRBV23-1 and TRBJ1-1, with D tentatively TRBD1 (5 bases). TRBV23-1 is an open reading frame, and its role is uncertain. The CDR3 is 13 residues long. Trimming pared 0 bases from V and 4 bases from J, leaving 6 bases between. The CDR3 DNA is TGCGCCAGCAGTCAATCCCAGGGCACTGAAGCTTTCTTT. Translating it yields CASSQSQGTEAFF.

This chain links TRBV30 with TRBJ2-7, with unresolved D. CDR1 and CDR2 from the germline V gene are GTSNPN and SVGIG (reference sequence). The ends were cut back, 2 bases at V and 3 bases at J, with 11 bases in the middle. CDR3 length: 13 residues. This CDR3 is CAWSLNSLYEQYF. For the CDR3, the DNA is TGTGCCTGGAGTTTAAATTCCCTCTACGAGCAGTACTTC.

This chain links TRBV6-6 with TRBJ2-1; 8 nucleotides line up with TRBD2. CDR1 is MNHNY and CDR2 is SVGAGI in the germline V gene (reference sequence). With V trimmed by 2 bases and J by 7 bases, 7 bases remained unmatched. This CDR3 comprises 15 residues. CDR3 sequence (DNA): TGTGCCAGCAGTTACAGGAGCGGGAGTGTGAATGAGCAGTTCTTC. Amino acid sequence: CASSYRSGSVNEQFF.

This clone was detected once. Compared with germline, one end of the junction differs, possibly owing to a read error. The chain is built from TRBV7-9 and TRBJ1-2, with TRBD1 identical over 7 bases. CDR1 and CDR2 from the germline V gene are SEHNR and FQNEAQ (reference sequence). This CDR3 is 14 amino acids long. The CDR3 sequence: CSSSGPGTVYGYTF. For the CDR3, the DNA is TGTTCCAGCAGCGGGCCCGGGACAGTCTATGGCTACACCTTC.

This clone was counted between two and nine times. This chain uses TRBV28 with TRBJ2-7, with D possibly TRBD2 on 6 matching bases. Germline lookup yields CDR1 MDHEN and CDR2 SYDVKM. The CDR3 covers 14 residues. Trimming took 7 bases from V and 6 from J, leaving 19 bases between them. CDR3 DNA: TGTGCCAGCATCTCAAGTGGAGGGAGTCCCGAGCAGTACTTC. Encoded protein: CASISSGGSPEQYF. Full variable domain (outside the CDR3, taken from reference TRBV28 and TRBJ2-7): DVKVTQSSRYLVKRTGEKVFLECVQDMDHENMFWYRQDPGLGLRLIYFSYDVKMKEKGDIPEGYSVSREKKERFSLILESASTNQTSMYLCASISSGGSPEQYFGPGTRLTVT.

V is TRBV6-5 and J is TRBJ2-3; no firm D call. CDR3 length: 15 amino acids. V was clipped by 2 bases and J by 4 bases, with 13 bases between them. CDR1 and CDR2 from the germline V gene are MNHEY and SVGAGI. CDR3 region: CASSYRTERADTQYF. The CDR3 coding sequence is TGTGCCAGCAGTTACCGAACCGAGCGAGCAGATACGCAGTATTTT.

The chain is built from TRBV6-6 and TRBJ2-7; a possible D gene is TRBD1 (5 bases). The CDR3 loop spans 13 amino acids. V was cut by 4 bases and J by 6 bases, with 13 bases left in between. The V gene's germline CDR1 is MNHNY and CDR2 SVGAGI (reference sequence). CDR3 sequence (DNA): TGTGCCAGCAGTTCGCCTCAACAGGCCGAGCAGTACTTC. It encodes CASSSPQQAEQYF.

The rearrangement links TRBV30 to TRBJ2-1; the D is unclear. Germline V gene data show CDR1 as GTSNPN and CDR2 as SVGIG (reference sequence). This CDR3 has 14 amino acids. V shed 4 bases and J shed 3 bases, with 13 bases lying between them. CDR3 nucleotide sequence: TGTGCCTGGAACCCTTCAGCGAACTACAATGAGCAGTTCTTC. Residues: CAWNPSANYNEQFF.

This chain connects TRBV7-3 to TRBJ2-3; TRBD2 agrees at 7 bases. The junction had 11 bases not matched to a gene; V was cut back by 5 bases and J by 3 bases. The germline CDR1 and CDR2 sequences are SGHTA and FQGTGA. The CDR3 sequence is 16 residues long. CDR3 in DNA: TGTGCCAGCAGCCCTGGGGGAGGGCCTGGTACAGATACGCAGTATTTT. This sequence encodes CASSPGGGPGTDTQYF.

This sequence joins TRBV9 and TRBJ2-2; TRBD2 matches at 13 bases. The CDR3 is 16 amino acids. Germline assignment: CDR1 SGDLS and CDR2 YYNGEE. V lost 1 base to trimming and J lost 7 bases; unmatched junction nucleotides: 4. CDR3 loop: CASSVLGLAGIGELFF. CDR3 in DNA: TGTGCCAGCAGCGTATTGGGACTAGCGGGAATCGGGGAGCTGTTTTTT.